This T cell receptor beta chain stems from a study of blood T cell repertoires in COVID-19. Methods used by the authors: The authors estimated nucleated cell counts from reference gene primer amplification. Clones were read by immunoSEQ multiplex PCR, and TCRdb kept only the in-frame ones, dropping some. That table is the source of V, J and clone size, and D and trimming were worked out from the DNA. The sample lists approximately 260,000 clones; 75% to 85% were seen once. Germline assignment: CDR1 MNHEY and CDR2 SVGAGI. V lost 4 bases to trimming and J lost 8 bases, with 15 bases between them. This CDR3 contains 15 residues.

Sequencing input: peripheral blood. The chain uses TRBV6-5 and TRBJ1-6; a weak D match, TRBD1 (6 bases). The clonotype comes from a woman in her sixties with active or convalescent COVID-19. The CDR3 DNA follows: TGTGCCAGCAGTTCGGGGGGGGCGGGGGATTCACCCCTCCACTTT. Its protein product is CASSSGGAGDSPLHF.